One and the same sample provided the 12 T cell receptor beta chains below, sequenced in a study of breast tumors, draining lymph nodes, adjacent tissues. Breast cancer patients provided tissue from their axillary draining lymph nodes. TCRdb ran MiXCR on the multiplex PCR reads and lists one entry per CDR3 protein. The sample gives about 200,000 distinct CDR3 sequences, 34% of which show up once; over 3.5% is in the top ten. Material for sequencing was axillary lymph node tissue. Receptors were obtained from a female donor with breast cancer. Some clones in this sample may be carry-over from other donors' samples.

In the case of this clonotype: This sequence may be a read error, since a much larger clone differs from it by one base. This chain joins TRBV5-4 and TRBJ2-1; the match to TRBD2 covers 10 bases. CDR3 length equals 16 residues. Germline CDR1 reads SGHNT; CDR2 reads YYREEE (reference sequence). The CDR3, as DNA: TGTGCCAGCAGCTTACGGGGGACTAGCGCTTACAATGAGCAGCTCTTC. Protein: CASSLRGTSAYNEQLF. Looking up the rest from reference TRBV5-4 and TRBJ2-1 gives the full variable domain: ETGVTQSPTHLIKTRGQQVTLRCSSQSGHNTVSWYQQALGQGPQFIFQYYREEENGRGNFPPRFSGLQFPNYSSELNVNALELDDSALYLCASSLRGTSAYNEQLFGPGTRLTVL.

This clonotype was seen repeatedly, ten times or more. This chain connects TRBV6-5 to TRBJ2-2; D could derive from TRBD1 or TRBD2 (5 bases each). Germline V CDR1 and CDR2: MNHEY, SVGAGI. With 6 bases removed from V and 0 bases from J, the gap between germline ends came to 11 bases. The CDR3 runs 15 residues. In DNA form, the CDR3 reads TGTGCCAGCAGCCGGGACGCCGCGAACACCGGGGAGCTGTTTTTT. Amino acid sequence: CASSRDAANTGELFF.

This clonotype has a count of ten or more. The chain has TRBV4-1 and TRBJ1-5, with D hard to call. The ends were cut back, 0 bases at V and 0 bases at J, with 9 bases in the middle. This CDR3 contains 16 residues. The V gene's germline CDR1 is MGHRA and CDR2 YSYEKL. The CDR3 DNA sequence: TGCGCCAGCAGCCAAGATGAGAGCCGTAGCAATCAGCCCCAGCATTTT. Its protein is CASSQDESRSNQPQHF.

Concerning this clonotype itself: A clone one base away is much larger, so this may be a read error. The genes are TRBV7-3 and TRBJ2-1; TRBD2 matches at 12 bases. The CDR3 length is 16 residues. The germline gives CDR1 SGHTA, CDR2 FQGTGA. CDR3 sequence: CASSYRTSGKYNEQLF. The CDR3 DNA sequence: TGTGCCAGCAGCTACCGGACTAGCGGGAAATACAATGAGCAGCTCTTC.

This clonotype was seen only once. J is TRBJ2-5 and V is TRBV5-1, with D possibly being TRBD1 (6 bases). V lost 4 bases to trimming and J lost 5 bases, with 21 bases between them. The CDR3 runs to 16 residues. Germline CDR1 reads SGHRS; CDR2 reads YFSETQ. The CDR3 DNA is TGCGCCAGCAGCCCCGTGGGGGACAACTATGGGGAGACCCAGTACTTC. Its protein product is CASSPVGDNYGETQYF. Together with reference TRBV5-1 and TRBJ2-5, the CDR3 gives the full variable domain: KAGVTQTPRYLIKTRGQQVTLSCSPISGHRSVSWYQQTPGQGLQFLFEYFSETQRNKGNFPGRFSGRQFSNSRSEMNVSTLELGDSALYLCASSPVGDNYGETQYFGPGTRLLVL.

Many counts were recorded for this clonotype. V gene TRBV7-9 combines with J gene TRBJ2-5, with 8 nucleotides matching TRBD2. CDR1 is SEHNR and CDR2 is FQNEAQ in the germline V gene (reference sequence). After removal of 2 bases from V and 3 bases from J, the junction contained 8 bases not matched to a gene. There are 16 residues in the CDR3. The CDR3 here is CASSLSISGNEETQYF. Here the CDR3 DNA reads TGTGCCAGCAGCTTAAGTATTAGCGGGAATGAAGAGACCCAGTACTTC. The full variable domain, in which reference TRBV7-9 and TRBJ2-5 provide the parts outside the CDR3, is DTGVSQNPRHKITKRGQNVTFRCDPISEHNRLYWYRQTLGQGPEFLTYFQNEAQLEKSRLLSDRFSAERPKGSFSTLEIQRTEQGDSAMYLCASSLSISGNEETQYFGPGTRLLVL.

The CDR3 coding sequence is TGTGCCAGCAGCTTAATGGGACAGGGTACCTACGAGCAGTACTTC. The encoded protein is CASSLMGQGTYEQYF. The chain couples TRBV7-3 to TRBJ2-7; 9 positions match TRBD1. CDR1 and CDR2 (germline): SGHTA, FQGTGA. The CDR3 extends over 15 amino acids. V lost 1 base and J lost 2; bases outside the gene matches: 3.

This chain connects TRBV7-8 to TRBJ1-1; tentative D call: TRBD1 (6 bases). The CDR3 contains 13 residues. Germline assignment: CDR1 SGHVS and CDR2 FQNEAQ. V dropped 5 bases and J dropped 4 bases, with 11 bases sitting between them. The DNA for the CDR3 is TGTGCCAGCAGCCTCAGGGGAGGCACTGAAGCTTTCTTT. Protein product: CASSLRGGTEAFF.

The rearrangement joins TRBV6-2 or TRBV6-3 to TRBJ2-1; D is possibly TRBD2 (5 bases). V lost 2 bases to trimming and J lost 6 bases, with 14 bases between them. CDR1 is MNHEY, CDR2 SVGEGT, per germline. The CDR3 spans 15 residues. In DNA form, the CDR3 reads TGTGCCAGCAGTTACCCTTTAACTAGGGCCAATGAGCAGTTCTTC. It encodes CASSYPLTRANEQFF.

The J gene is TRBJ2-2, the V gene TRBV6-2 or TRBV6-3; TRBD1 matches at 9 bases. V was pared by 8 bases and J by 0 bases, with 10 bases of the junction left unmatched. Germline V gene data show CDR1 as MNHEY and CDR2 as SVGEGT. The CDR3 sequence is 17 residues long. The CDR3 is CASGQRTGAANTGELFF. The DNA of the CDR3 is TGTGCCAGCGGTCAACGGACAGGGGCTGCGAACACCGGGGAGCTGTTTTTT.

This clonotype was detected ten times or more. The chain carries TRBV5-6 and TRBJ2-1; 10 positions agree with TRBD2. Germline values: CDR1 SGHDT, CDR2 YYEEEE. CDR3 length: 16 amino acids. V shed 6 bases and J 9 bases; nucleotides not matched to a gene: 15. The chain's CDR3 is CASTPSGGSGGAEQFF. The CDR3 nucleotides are TGTGCCAGCACCCCTAGCGGGGGTAGCGGGGGAGCTGAGCAGTTCTTC.

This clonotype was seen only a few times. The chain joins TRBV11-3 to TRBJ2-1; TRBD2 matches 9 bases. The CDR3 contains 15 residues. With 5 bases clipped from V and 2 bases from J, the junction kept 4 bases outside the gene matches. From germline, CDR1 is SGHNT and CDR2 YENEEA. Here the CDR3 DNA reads TGTGCCAGCAGCCTTAGCGGGAGCGCCTACAATGAGCAGTTCTTC. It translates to CASSLSGSAYNEQFF.